A selection of T cell receptor beta chains follows, all from one sample in a study of regulatory T cells in long-lasting Graves disease. From the multiplex PCR reads, TCRdb called clonotypes with MiXCR, one entry per CDR3 protein. The table includes some 370,000 distinct CDR3 sequences, around 21% detected once. The sequenced sample was peripheral blood mononuclear cells (PBMCs), obtained when the disease was refractory, from a patient treated with antithyroid drugs. The receptors were gathered from a female donor with Graves disease. The CDR3 runs from the conserved cysteine through the conserved F or W. D genes are given only for firm matches. The size of a clone is reported for some rows only, either as once, few or many, or as a class for expanded clones.

many TRBJ2-7 TRBV6-5 - CASSFRSQPRLGSYEQYF TGTGCCAGCAGTTTCCGGAGTCAGCCCCGTCTAGGGTCCTACGAGCAGTACTTC
- TRBJ2-2 TRBV5-1 - CASSLDIRTNTGELFF TGCGCCAGCAGCTTGGATATCAGGACGAACACCGGGGAGCTGTTTTTT
- TRBJ1-4 TRBV7-9 - CASSPRRQGNATNEKLFF TGTGCCAGCAGCCCTAGAAGGCAGGGGAATGCAACTAATGAAAAACTGTTTTTT
few TRBJ2-7 TRBV10-3 - CAISLGGSYEQYF TGTGCCATCAGTCTCGGTGGGTCCTACGAGCAGTACTTC
many TRBJ1-2 TRBV28 - CASRDGVGYTF TGTGCCAGCCGGGACGGGGTAGGCTACACCTTC
- TRBJ2-3 TRBV2 - CASRGSDAQYF TGTGCCAGCAGGGGTTCTGATGCGCAGTATTTT
few TRBJ2-7 TRBV18 - CASSPPLALALTEQYF TGTGCCAGCTCACCACCTCTGGCGTTAGCCCTAACTGAGCAGTACTTC
few TRBJ2-5 TRBV29-1 - CSVGGGAGDSVETQYF TGCAGCGTTGGAGGTGGGGCAGGGGATTCGGTAGAGACCCAGTACTTC
few TRBJ2-1 TRBV29-1 - CSVAGSSYNEQFF TGCAGCGTGGCTGGAAGCTCCTACAATGAGCAGTTCTTC
few TRBJ2-2 TRBV2 - CASSAGGRSTGELFF TGTGCCAGCAGTGCAGGCGGGCGCAGCACCGGGGAGCTGTTTTTT
many TRBJ1-1 TRBV2 - CASSENSNTEAFF TGTGCCAGCAGTGAAAACAGTAACACTGAAGCTTTCTTT
- TRBJ1-1 TRBV4-1 - CASSPQTYTEAFF TGCGCCAGCAGCCCACAGACCTACACTGAAGCTTTCTTT
few TRBJ1-5 TRBV19 TRBD1 CASSRTGVDQPQHF TGTGCCAGTAGTCGGACAGGGGTGGATCAGCCCCAGCATTTT
many TRBJ1-2 TRBV10-3 TRBD1 CATGSGTGFSYGYTF TGTGCCACCGGAAGCGGGACAGGGTTTTCCTATGGCTACACCTTC
- TRBJ2-7 TRBV5-1 - CASSLEGVREQYF TGCGCCAGCAGCTTGGAGGGGGTCAGGGAGCAGTACTTC
many TRBJ2-7 TRBV2 - CASSEPPEYEQYF TGTGCCAGCAGTGAACCTCCGGAGTACGAGCAGTACTTC
- TRBJ1-3 TRBV7-9 TRBD1 CASTSLPGQGDSSGNTIYF TGTGCCAGCACCTCCCTACCGGGACAGGGGGACTCCTCTGGAAACACCATATATTTT
few TRBJ2-7 TRBV3-1 - CASSQEKRQYF TGTGCCAGCAGCCAAGAGAAGAGGCAGTACTTC
- TRBJ2-5 TRBV5-1 - CASSLAGAVETQYF TGCGCCAGCAGCTTGGCCGGGGCCGTAGAGACCCAGTACTTC
many TRBJ1-1 TRBV15 TRBD1 CATSVTGGSFEAFF TGTGCCACCAGCGTTACAGGGGGCTCGTTTGAAGCTTTCTTT
- TRBJ2-7 TRBV3-1 TRBD2 CASSRGLAGPISYEQYF TGTGCCAGCAGCCGAGGACTAGCGGGACCCATCTCCTACGAGCAGTACTTC
many TRBJ1-4 TRBV2 - CASRQAPNEKLFF TGTGCCAGCCGACAGGCCCCTAATGAAAAACTGTTTTTT
- TRBJ2-7 TRBV6-2/TRBV6-3 TRBD2 CASSYVGRPSEQYF TGTGCCAGCAGTTACGTCGGGAGGCCATCCGAGCAGTACTTC
- TRBJ1-2 TRBV9 - CASSVEGLVDYGYTF TGTGCCAGCAGCGTAGAAGGGTTAGTAGACTATGGCTACACCTTC
many TRBJ2-7 TRBV5-1 - CASSPGGYAGYEQYF TGCGCCAGCAGCCCTGGGGGTTACGCGGGCTACGAGCAGTACTTC
few TRBJ1-1 TRBV3-1 - CASSQDLDGNTEAFF TGTGCCAGCAGCCAAGATCTAGACGGTAACACTGAAGCTTTCTTT
many TRBJ2-7 TRBV20-1 TRBD2 CSARDTSGAYEQYF TGCAGTGCTAGGGACACTAGCGGGGCCTACGAGCAGTACTTC
- TRBJ1-2 TRBV5-1 TRBD1 CASSLSPGQLYGYTF TGCGCCAGCAGCTTATCCCCGGGACAGCTCTATGGCTACACCTTC
many TRBJ1-5 TRBV2 - CASSDLRGTWQPQHF TGTGCCAGCAGTGATTTGAGGGGAACGTGGCAGCCCCAGCATTTT
few TRBJ1-5 TRBV20-1 - CSARRDSNQPQHF TGCAGTGCTAGACGCGACAGTAATCAGCCCCAGCATTTT
many TRBJ2-7 TRBV2 - CASSEGDISTYEQYF TGCGCCAGCAGTGAAGGGGACATCTCTACCTACGAGCAGTACTTC
few TRBJ1-1 TRBV5-1 TRBD1 CASSLGDRGWEAFF TGCGCCAGCAGCTTGGGGGACAGGGGTTGGGAAGCTTTCTTT
few TRBJ2-2 TRBV4-3 TRBD2 CASSQLLAAGELFF TGCGCCAGCAGCCAGCTTCTAGCGGCCGGGGAGCTGTTTTTT
- TRBJ2-1 TRBV9 TRBD2 CASSAAGLGSNEQFF TGTGCCAGCAGCGCAGCGGGACTTGGGTCGAATGAGCAGTTCTTC
- TRBJ2-1 TRBV28 - CASRPPQSTANEQFF TGTGCCAGCAGACCACCCCAGTCGACAGCAAATGAGCAGTTCTTC